This is a list of T cell receptor beta chains from one sample in a study of control samples from healthy donors and cancer patients. Assay used: immunoSEQ multiplex PCR; TCRdb lists only in-frame clones, some missing. The table shows around 55,000 clones, with roughly 95% occurring only once. Specimen: blood. These receptors originate from a young woman in good health. Both conserved end residues are part of each CDR3. A D gene is named only where the DNA matches it firmly. The listing skips clone size in some rows; elsewhere it reads once, few, many or a size class.

cdr3_length	j_call	clone_size	d_call	v_call	cdr3_nt	cdr3_aa
13	TRBJ1-5	-	-	TRBV18	TGTGCCAGCTCACGGGGCGCCAATCAGCCCCAGCATTTT	CASSRGANQPQHF
16	TRBJ1-3	-	-	TRBV5-1	TGCGCCAGCAGCTTGGCCTTAAGGGGCTCTGGAAACACCATATATTTT	CASSLALRGSGNTIYF
15	TRBJ1-4	-	-	TRBV18	TGTGCCAGCTCACCACCGGGTGCCAAGGGGGAAAAACTGTTTTTT	CASSPPGAKGEKLFF
15	TRBJ1-3	-	-	TRBV3-1/TRBV3-2	TGTGCCAGCAGCCCACTATCTGGCTCTGGAAACACCATATATTTT	CASSPLSGSGNTIYF
13	TRBJ2-1	-	-	TRBV10-3	TGTGCCATCAGTGAGTTGGGGAACAATGAGCAGTTCTTC	CAISELGNNEQFF
13	TRBJ1-2	-	-	TRBV5-6	TGTGCCAGCAGCTTGGGATCGCGGGGTCACTACACCTTC	CASSLGSRGHYTF
14	TRBJ2-3	once	-	TRBV20-1	TGCAGTGCTAGTTCAAGGGTGGGGGTAGATACGCAGTATTTT	CSASSRVGVDTQYF
15	TRBJ2-1	-	-	TRBV28	TGTGCCAGCAGTTTGGGGCAGGGGTTCACCAATGAGCAGTTCTTC	CASSLGQGFTNEQFF
16	TRBJ1-6	few	TRBD1	TRBV18	TGTGCCAGCTCACCAGGGGGACAGAGAATTAATTCACCCCTCCACTTT	CASSPGGQRINSPLHF
13	TRBJ1-5	once	-	TRBV30	TGTGCCTGGAGTAGACAGTACAATCAGCCCCAGCATTTT	CAWSRQYNQPQHF
16	TRBJ2-1	-	TRBD2	TRBV7-3	TGTGCCAGCAGCTTAATACCCAAAACTAGCGGGGGGGCACAGTTCTTC	CASSLIPKTSGGAQFF
13	TRBJ1-2	-	-	TRBV28	TGTGCCAGCAGTTTACCAGGAAACTATGGCTACACCTTC	CASSLPGNYGYTF
16	TRBJ1-4	few	TRBD1	TRBV7-8	TGTGCCAGCAGCTTGTCCCCGGGACAGGGAAGTGAAAAACTGTTTTTT	CASSLSPGQGSEKLFF
14	TRBJ1-5	once	-	TRBV5-1	TGCGCCAGCAGCTTGGACGGCCTCAATCAGCCCCAGCATTTT	CASSLDGLNQPQHF
13	TRBJ1-5	-	-	TRBV20-1	TGCAGTGCTAGTCTCGGCAGAGACCAGCCCCAGCATTTT	CSASLGRDQPQHF
15	TRBJ2-2	-	TRBD1	TRBV6-1	TGTGCCAGCAGTGAGCCGCGGGACAGGGGGCTAGAGCTGTTTTTT	CASSEPRDRGLELFF
13	TRBJ1-1	-	-	TRBV7-3	TGTGCCAGCAGCTCAACAGTGAACACTGAAGCTTTCTTT	CASSSTVNTEAFF
18	TRBJ2-1	-	TRBD2	TRBV6-2/TRBV6-3	TGTGCCAGCAGTTTATCGGACCGCGGGGGGGCAAGGTTCTATGAGCAGTTCTTC	CASSLSDRGGARFYEQFF
14	TRBJ1-4	-	-	TRBV6-5	TGTGCCAGCAGTCCCGGGGCTGGGTTGGAAAAACTGTTTTTT	CASSPGAGLEKLFF
18	TRBJ2-7	once	TRBD2	TRBV4-1	TGCGCCAGCAGCCACGCATCTACTAGCGGGGGGGCCGTGTACGAGCAGTACTTC	CASSHASTSGGAVYEQYF
15	TRBJ1-1	-	-	TRBV6-5	TGTGCCAGCAGCCTCGGACAGTGGATGAACACTGAAGCTTTCTTT	CASSLGQWMNTEAFF